Listed below are T cell receptor beta chains from one sample, sequenced in a study of T-cell memory formation after mild COVID-19. TCRdb re-derived calls from the 5' RACE reads in MiXCR, one entry per CDR3 protein. The sample holds under 250,000 distinct CDR3 sequences, 27% seen once. The source material was PBMCs or a T cell subset sorted from them (not recorded which). Every receptor here comes from an adult woman who had mild COVID-19 (a few samples of this study predate the infection). Cell type and time point are not known. Both conserved end residues are part of each CDR3. The order of the fields is CDR3 DNA, CDR3 protein, D gene, V gene, J gene, clone size. The D gene is left open where the match is weak. Part of the rows lack a size; the others show once, few, many or a class for expanded clones.

TGTGCCAGCAGCTTAGCGTACCCGGGTAATGAGCAGTTCTTC,CASSLAYPGNEQFF,-,TRBV7-8,TRBJ2-1,few
TGCAGTGCTAGTCAACGGGGGAATAGCAATCAGCCCCAGCATTTT,CSASQRGNSNQPQHF,-,TRBV20-1,TRBJ1-5,-
TGTGCCAGCAGTGCGACTCCGATCGACAGTGTCAGCTCCTACGAGCAGTACTTC,CASSATPIDSVSSYEQYF,-,TRBV25-1,TRBJ2-7,many
TGTGCCAGCAGCTTAGCGTTGGGCGGGGCGCAGTACTTC,CASSLALGGAQYF,-,TRBV7-6,TRBJ2-7,few
TGTGCCAGCAGCCGAAGGGGGAGGGTCAGCGGGGAGCTGTTTTTT,CASSRRGRVSGELFF,-,TRBV7-2,TRBJ2-2,-
TGTGCCAGCTCACCTAAGACAGCTTCTGGAAACACCATATATTTT,CASSPKTASGNTIYF,-,TRBV18,TRBJ1-3,-
TGTGCCAGCAGTTGGCAAGCGGCCAATGAGCAGTTCTTC,CASSWQAANEQFF,-,TRBV6-5,TRBJ2-1,-
TGTGCCATAACCTTCGGATCCAATGAGCAGTTCTTC,CAITFGSNEQFF,-,TRBV12-3/TRBV12-4,TRBJ2-1,few
TGTGCCAGCAGCTTGGCCCTGTACAATGAGCAGTTCTTC,CASSLALYNEQFF,-,TRBV5-6,TRBJ2-1,few
TGTGCCAGCAGTGGATTGTTGGTGGGACAGGGGGCGAACGGGGAGCTGTTTTTT,CASSGLLVGQGANGELFF,TRBD1,TRBV6-1,TRBJ2-2,few
TGCGCCAGCAGCTTGGAAGGGTATAGCAATCAGCCCCAGCATTTT,CASSLEGYSNQPQHF,-,TRBV5-1,TRBJ1-5,-
TGTGCCAGCAGCGTAGTCCCAGCGGGGGGGCCTGGCCTCACAGATACGCAGTATTTT,CASSVVPAGGPGLTDTQYF,TRBD2,TRBV9,TRBJ2-3,-
TGCGCCAGCACTTCCGGGGCCGGGGTACGCGAGCAGTACTTC,CASTSGAGVREQYF,-,TRBV5-1,TRBJ2-7,once
TGTGCCAGCAGGTGGCTAGATGAACATACGCAGTATTTT,CASRWLDEHTQYF,-,TRBV6-6,TRBJ2-3,-
TGTGCCAGCAGTTTGGTCCCTGGGGCAGATACGCAGTATTTT,CASSLVPGADTQYF,-,TRBV12-3/TRBV12-4,TRBJ2-3,few
TGTGCCAGCAGTTATCACGGACAGGGCCTGGGCGGCTACACCTTC,CASSYHGQGLGGYTF,TRBD1,TRBV6-2/TRBV6-3,TRBJ1-2,-
TGTGCCAGCAGCCCGCATGGGACCCGAGAGACCCAGTACTTC,CASSPHGTRETQYF,-,TRBV12-3/TRBV12-4,TRBJ2-5,-
TGTGCCAGCAGCTTAGTACTAGTGGGACCCTACGAGCAGTACTTC,CASSLVLVGPYEQYF,-,TRBV11-3,TRBJ2-7,-
TGTGCCAGCAGCTTAGAGGGTGCTTCACCCCTCCACTTT,CASSLEGASPLHF,-,TRBV7-6,TRBJ1-6,few
TGTGCCAGCAGCCCACCGGTGGAAGCTTTTTTC,CASSPPVEAFF,-,TRBV28,TRBJ2-7,-
TGTGCCAGCAGCCCCGCCGCCGGGGGGGGAAGCACAGATACGCAGTATTTT,CASSPAAGGGSTDTQYF,TRBD2,TRBV7-2,TRBJ2-3,few
TGTGCCTGGAGTCGGATGGGTCGAGGTACTGAAGCTTTCTTT,CAWSRMGRGTEAFF,-,TRBV30,TRBJ1-1,-
TGTGCCAGCAGCTCGGACGTCCTCAGGGAAGCTTTCTTT,CASSSDVLREAFF,-,TRBV7-2,TRBJ1-1,few
TGTGCCAGCCCGACTAGCGGGGGGGCCAATGAGCAGTTCTTC,CASPTSGGANEQFF,TRBD2,TRBV2,TRBJ2-1,-
TGTGCCAGCACCCTGCTTTCAGAGCCCATCAACTATGGCTACACCTTC,CASTLLSEPINYGYTF,-,TRBV6-1,TRBJ1-2,-
TGTGCCAGCAGTTTTTATGGAAATGAGCAGTTCTTC,CASSFYGNEQFF,-,TRBV12-3/TRBV12-4,TRBJ2-1,many
TGCAGTGCCTCGGCCATAGGAAGCTCTATAGCCAAAAACATTCAGTACTTC,CSASAIGSSIAKNIQYF,-,TRBV20-1,TRBJ2-4,-
TGTGCCAGCAGTGAATCAGGGGGCTATGGCTACACCTTC,CASSESGGYGYTF,TRBD1,TRBV6-1,TRBJ1-2,-
TGCAGTGCTAGACAGGACTCCTTGAGCACAGATACGCAGTATTTT,CSARQDSLSTDTQYF,-,TRBV20-1,TRBJ2-3,many
TGTGCCACCAGCGGTTGGACTATCACAGATACGCAGTATTTT,CATSGWTITDTQYF,-,TRBV15,TRBJ2-3,-
TGTGCCAGCAGCTTACTTGGACAGGGTATCGAGCAGTACTTC,CASSLLGQGIEQYF,TRBD1,TRBV7-2,TRBJ2-7,-
TGTGCCAGCAGTGAAGGGCAGGGAGTCGAGACCCAGTACTTC,CASSEGQGVETQYF,-,TRBV2,TRBJ2-5,-
TGTGCCAGCAGTTCTTTACGGGACAGGAAGACTAACTATGGCTACACCTTC,CASSSLRDRKTNYGYTF,TRBD1,TRBV11-2,TRBJ1-2,few
TGTGCCAGCAGTGGCGATGACGAGCCTTTCTGGTACTTC,CASSGDDEPFWYF,-,TRBV14,TRBJ2-7,-
TGTGCCAGCAGCTTAGGACAGGGTCCGTACTTC,CASSLGQGPYF,TRBD1,TRBV7-9,TRBJ2-7,-
TGCGCCAGCAGCCAAGATCGCTCGGGTACTAGCGGGGTCGAGCAGTACTTC,CASSQDRSGTSGVEQYF,TRBD2,TRBV4-3,TRBJ2-7,-
TGCGCCAGCAGCTTGGTGGGGGGCCCTTTCACTGAAGCTTTCTTT,CASSLVGGPFTEAFF,-,TRBV5-1,TRBJ1-1,-
TGCGCCAGCAGCTTGTCTAAGGACACTGAAGCTTTCTTT,CASSLSKDTEAFF,-,TRBV5-1,TRBJ1-1,-
TGTGCCAGCAGCCTCGGGACTAGCGGGGGCCTACTTTACAATGAGCAGTTCTTC,CASSLGTSGGLLYNEQFF,TRBD2,TRBV7-3,TRBJ2-1,few
TGTGCCAGCTCCCCGTCTAAAGGGGCAACTAGTGGCTACACCTTC,CASSPSKGATSGYTF,-,TRBV18,TRBJ1-2,-
TGTGCCAGCAGTAGGACCGGGCCCCAGGCGGAGCAGTACTTC,CASSRTGPQAEQYF,-,TRBV12-3/TRBV12-4,TRBJ2-7,few
TGTGCCAGCAGCAAAAGTAGGGCACCCAAGCGGGAAAAACTGTTTTTT,CASSKSRAPKREKLFF,-,TRBV21-1,TRBJ1-4,-
TGTGCCAGCAGCTTTTACGGCGGGCAGTACTTC,CASSFYGGQYF,-,TRBV5-5,TRBJ2-7,-
TGTGCCAGCAGCTTAGCGGGAGCGGGGGCCAATCCTAGCACAGATACGCAGTATTTT,CASSLAGAGANPSTDTQYF,TRBD2,TRBV7-9,TRBJ2-3,-
TGCAGTGCTGACGGGACTAGCGGGGGGCCAGATACGCAGTATTTT,CSADGTSGGPDTQYF,TRBD2,TRBV20-1,TRBJ2-3,few
TGCGCCAGCAGCCAAGGGCCGGGGAATAGCAATCAGCCCCAGCATTTT,CASSQGPGNSNQPQHF,-,TRBV4-1,TRBJ1-5,-
TGTGCCAGCAGCTTATATCTGTACAATGAGCAGTTCTTC,CASSLYLYNEQFF,-,TRBV7-9,TRBJ2-1,few
TGTGCCAGCAGCCCTGCGCTGAATCAGCCCCAGCATTTT,CASSPALNQPQHF,-,TRBV7-9,TRBJ1-5,few
TGCGCCAGCAGCTTGGTAGACGCCTACAATGAGCAGTTCTTC,CASSLVDAYNEQFF,-,TRBV5-1,TRBJ2-1,few